One and the same sample provided the 14 T cell receptor beta chains below, sequenced in a study of a mutant IDH1 vaccine in newly diagnosed glioma. Their antigen targets remain unknown. Time point here: week 47, end of study. Topical imiquimod accompanied each vaccine dose, which consisted of 300 ug of mutant IDH1 20-mer peptide. Sequencing used immunoSEQ multiplex PCR; TCRdb keeps in-frame clones, though not all of them. The table has 10,000 to 15,000 clones, around 77% seen once. Sample: PBMCs, taken from a glioma patient whose treatment included an IDH1 peptide vaccine. These receptors were collected from a middle-aged woman with glioma.

The J gene is TRBJ2-3, the V gene TRBV6-1; possible D gene TRBD2, 6 bases. V lost 4 bases, J lost 8 bases, and 10 bases lay in between. Per the germline V gene, CDR1 is MNHNS and CDR2 is SASEGT. This CDR3 region has 12 residues. CDR3 DNA: TGTGCCAGCAGTGGCGGGGCGGGTACGCAGTATTTT. Amino acid sequence: CASSGGAGTQYF.

The V and J genes are TRBV9 and TRBJ2-7, with 7 bases that match TRBD2. Losses at the gene ends were 0 bases for V and 4 bases for J; bases not matched to a gene: 7. Germline V CDR1 and CDR2: SGDLS, YYNGEE. The CDR3 is 15 amino acids. CDR3 nucleotide sequence: TGTGCCAGCAGCGTAGGCTGGCTAGCGGTTTACGAGCAGTACTTC. Its translation is CASSVGWLAVYEQYF.

V and J are TRBV7-2 and TRBJ2-5; TRBD1 or TRBD2 may be the D gene (5 bases each). V was shortened by 2 bases and J by 0 bases, with 22 bases between the two germline ends. The V gene's germline CDR1 is SGHTA and CDR2 FQGNSA. The CDR3 is made up of 19 amino acids. CDR3 loop: CASSLRILPGPSYQETQYF. The CDR3 DNA sequence: TGTGCCAGCAGCTTAAGAATATTACCGGGACCTTCGTACCAAGAGACCCAGTACTTC.

The chain links TRBV29-1 to TRBJ2-7; TRBD1 matches 10 bases. Germline CDR1 reads SQVTM; CDR2 reads ANQGSEA. The CDR3 covers 14 residues. With V trimmed by 6 bases and J by 4 bases, 9 bases remained unmatched. CDR3 DNA: TGCAGCGTGATGTACCCGGGACAGGGGTACGAGCAGTACTTC. Its translation: CSVMYPGQGYEQYF.

The V gene is TRBV5-1, the J gene TRBJ2-2; D possibly corresponds to TRBD2 (6 bases). This CDR3 contains 16 residues. Per germline, CDR1 SGHRS and CDR2 YFSETQ. Trimming took off 7 bases at V and 1 base at J, with 17 bases between the two ends. The CDR3 nucleotides are TGCGCCAGCGCCCACCATCGGGGAGGGAACACCGGGGAGCTGTTTTTT. Protein: CASAHHRGGNTGELFF.

V usage is TRBV28 and J usage is TRBJ2-5; possibly TRBD2 for D (5 bases). Germline CDR1 MDHEN, CDR2 SYDVKM. V was cut by 5 bases and J by 2 bases, with 12 bases left in between. The CDR3 consists of 14 residues. Here the CDR3 reads CASSKAERQETQYF. The CDR3 DNA is TGTGCCAGCAGTAAAGCGGAGAGACAAGAGACCCAGTACTTC.

The chain uses TRBV2 and TRBJ2-7, with 10 positions matching TRBD1. V dropped 10 bases and J dropped 0; count of bases not matched to a gene: 3. The germline V gene has CDR1 SNHLY and CDR2 FYNNEI. The CDR3 totals 13 residues. This CDR3 reads CATGDRGSYEQYF. The CDR3, as DNA: TGTGCCACTGGGGACAGGGGCTCCTACGAGCAGTACTTC.

The chain uses TRBV28 and TRBJ2-3; 9 nucleotides match TRBD2. Germline CDR1 and CDR2: MDHEN and SYDVKM. The CDR3 extends over 14 amino acids. Unmatched junction bases numbered 5, after V lost 8 bases and J lost 2 bases. The CDR3 reads CASGAGGYTDTQYF. In DNA, the CDR3 is TGTGCCAGCGGAGCGGGGGGATACACAGATACGCAGTATTTT.

This chain links TRBV6-1 with TRBJ2-1; D gene unclear. V was cut by 11 bases and J by 5 bases, with 16 bases left in between. In germline, CDR1 is MNHNS, CDR2 SASEGT. The CDR3 consists of 13 residues. CDR3 in amino acids: CAATRRSDNEQFF. CDR3 coding DNA: TGTGCCGCTACGCGCCGCTCAGACAATGAGCAGTTCTTC.

There are a few counts of this clone. The gene calls are TRBV5-4 and TRBJ1-1; TRBD1 might be the D (5 bases). The CDR3 length is 14 residues. V gave up 4 bases and J gave up 5 bases, with 15 bases separating them. Germline-derived CDR1 and CDR2 are SGHNT and YYREEE (reference sequence). CDR3 in amino acids: CASSPLGGGTEAFF. The DNA for the CDR3 is TGTGCCAGCAGCCCCCTTGGGGGTGGGACTGAAGCTTTCTTT.

CDR3 residues: CASSFRAGGLGDTQYF. The CDR3, as DNA: TGTGCCAGCAGCTTCCGAGCGGGGGGGCTCGGAGATACGCAGTATTTT. The rearrangement links TRBV11-2 to TRBJ2-3; TRBD2 aligns across 10 bases. Germline loops: CDR1 SGHAT, CDR2 FQNNGV. Trimming cost V 3 bases and J 5 bases; bases outside gene matches: 8. The length of the CDR3 is 16 residues.

The CDR3 loop reads CASSPGLAGGNTQYF. Written as DNA, the CDR3 is TGTGCCAGCAGTCCGGGACTAGCGGGAGGAAATACGCAGTATTTT. The J gene is TRBJ2-3, the V gene TRBV6-4; the match to TRBD2 covers 15 bases. This CDR3 is 15 amino acids long. Germline values: CDR1 MRHNA, CDR2 SNTAGT. Trimming at V came to 5 bases and at J to 7 bases, leaving 4 bases not matched to a gene.

The gene calls are TRBV27 and TRBJ1-5; no reliable D call. V was trimmed by 4 bases and J by 2 bases, leaving 12 bases between them. The CDR3 totals 15 residues. Germline V gene lookup returns CDR1 MNHEY and CDR2 SMNVEV (reference sequence). CDR3 sequence (DNA): TGTGCCAGCAGTTATCACAACTCAGGCAATCAGCCCCAGCATTTT. Amino acid sequence: CASSYHNSGNQPQHF.

The chain uses TRBV7-2 and TRBJ1-3, with a tentative D call TRBD1 (5 bases). The CDR3 is 15 amino acids. Germline CDR1 SGHTA, CDR2 FQGNSA. V was shortened by 1 base and J by 4 bases, with 11 bases between the two germline ends. DNA of the CDR3: TGTGCCAGCAGCTTAGGGGACCTTGTGGGAAACACCATATATTTT. Translation: CASSLGDLVGNTIYF.